The sequence of this TCR beta chain was determined in a study of shared clonotypes between healthy human individuals. Assay: immunoSEQ multiplex PCR; the TCRdb copy retains only in-frame clones and omits some. Of some 2,000,000 clones listed, nearly 97% were seen once; the top ten hold roughly 0.13%. The CDR3 spans 11 residues. The germline V and J ends were trimmed by 6 bases and 8 bases, with 10 bases remaining between them. Per the germline V gene, CDR1 is DFQATT and CDR2 is SNEGSKA (reference sequence). V gene TRBV20-1 combines with J gene TRBJ1-4; D uncertain. The origin of this receptor is a young man in good health. Material for sequencing was naive CD4+ T cells sorted from blood. Regarding subset: CD45RA+ positively selected. In DNA, the CDR3 is TGCAGTGCCCCAAATATGGAAAAACTGTTTTTT. Its translation is CSAPNMEKLFF.